This T cell receptor (beta chain) stems from a study of human T cells and chemical hapten exposure. Study-wide context: 2% DPC applied to an approximately 2 cm by approximately 2 cm arm area sensitized donors.

This clonotype was detected a few times. Its target is unknown. Study-level points and caveats: There was alopecia in the donors, so their immune response may differ from that of healthy people.

Sample time point: patch test 3, about 24 weeks after DPC sensitization. The treatment denotes: therapeutic diphenylcyclopropenone sensitization with weekly scalp DPC. Prior to application of each patch test, blood was drawn. In the library, unique molecular identifiers were attached to individual cDNA molecules. TCRdb itself ran the RACE reads through MiXCR, one entry per CDR3 protein. In the table there are some 91,000 distinct CDR3 sequences, 25% to 35% of which are singletons. Germline V gene data show CDR1 as MRHNA and CDR2 as SNTAGT. This CDR3 comprises 12 residues. Deletions cut 8 bases from V and 7 bases from J, with 12 bases between.

Sequenced material: whole blood, taken in connection with sensitization to the hapten diphenylcyclopropenone (DPC). The receptor was derived from a man between 40 and 49 years old with alopecia areata. Some clones in this sample may be carry-over from other donors' samples. The rearrangement links TRBV6-4 to TRBJ2-1, with D perhaps matching TRBD2 (6 bases). CDR3 nucleotide sequence: TGTGCCAGCGGGACTTTTAAAAATGAGCAGTTCTTC. Amino acids: CASGTFKNEQFF.